This T cell receptor beta chain was found in a study of blood T cell repertoires in COVID-19. Study context: The United States, Italy and Spain supplied acute and convalescent COVID-19 samples.

With 6 bases clipped from V and 2 bases from J, the junction kept 6 bases outside the gene matches. The CDR3 has 14 residues. Germline V gene data show CDR1 as SQVTM and CDR2 as ANQGSEA. Profiling relied on immunoSEQ multiplex PCR, and the TCRdb table lists in-frame clones only, not all of them. The sample lists 150,000 or so clones, approximately 80% occurring once. At least ten counts were recorded for this clone. The sequence came from a human donor in a cohort sampled during active COVID-19. The chain links TRBV29-1 to TRBJ1-5, with 8 bases identical to TRBD1. Sequenced input: peripheral blood. This chain's CDR3 is CSVGGTGGNQPQHF. For the CDR3, the DNA is TGCAGCGTGGGGGGGACAGGTGGCAATCAGCCCCAGCATTTT.